This T cell receptor (beta chain) was documented in a study of cytomegalovirus exposure and HLA in healthy donors. The germline V gene has CDR1 GTSNPN and CDR2 SVGIG (reference sequence). The CDR3 has 17 residues. Trimming at V came to 3 bases and at J to 3 bases, leaving 11 bases not matched to a gene. TCRdb's table, derived via immunoSEQ multiplex PCR, lists solely in-frame clones and lacks some. Among 100,000 to 150,000 clones, roughly nine tenths were seen once, and the ten largest hold around 1.1%. About this clone itself: Its antigen is not known.

Separation from the 666-subject first cohort characterized the roughly 120-subject validation cohort, to which the donors belonged. Study outcomes and limitations: Confirmation in vitro established that a few CMV-associated chains were specific for CMV antigens. The TCR clusters that emerged in the first cohort tended, a later analysis found, to co-occur in the approximately 110 validation repertoires. There were some public TCRs occurring in many donors, but most TCR sequences were rare.

Sequencing input: PBMCs. The clonotype originates from a woman in her late teens or twenties in good health and CMV-seronegative. The rearrangement links TRBV30 to TRBJ2-7, with 13 positions matching TRBD2. The CDR3 reads CAWSDTQGTSGIYEQYF. CDR3 coding DNA: TGTGCCTGGAGCGATACTCAGGGGACTAGCGGGATCTACGAGCAGTACTTC.